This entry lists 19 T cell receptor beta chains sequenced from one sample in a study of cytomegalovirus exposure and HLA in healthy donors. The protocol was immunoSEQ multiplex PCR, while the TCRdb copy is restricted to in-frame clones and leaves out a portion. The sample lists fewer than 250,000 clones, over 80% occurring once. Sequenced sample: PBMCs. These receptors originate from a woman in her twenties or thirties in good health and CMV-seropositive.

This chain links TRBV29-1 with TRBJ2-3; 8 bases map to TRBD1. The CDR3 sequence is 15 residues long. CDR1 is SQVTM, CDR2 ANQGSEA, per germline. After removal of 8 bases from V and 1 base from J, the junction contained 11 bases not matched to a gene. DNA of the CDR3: TGCAGCTACGCGGGGTCGGGACAGGGCACAGATACGCAGTATTTT. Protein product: CSYAGSGQGTDTQYF.

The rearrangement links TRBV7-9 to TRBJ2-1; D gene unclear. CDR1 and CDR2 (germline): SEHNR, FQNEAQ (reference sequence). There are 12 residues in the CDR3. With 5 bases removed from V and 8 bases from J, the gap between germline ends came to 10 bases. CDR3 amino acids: CASSPPQYEQFF. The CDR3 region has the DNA TGTGCCAGCAGCCCCCCGCAATATGAGCAGTTCTTC.

CDR3 nucleotides: TGTGCCAGCAGCTTAGGGGGCGGAGGAACTTACGAGCAGTACTTC. Amino acids: CASSLGGGGTYEQYF. This sequence joins TRBV7-9 and TRBJ2-7; D might be TRBD1 or TRBD2, each matching 5 bases. Germline CDR1 SEHNR, CDR2 FQNEAQ (reference sequence). V dropped 1 base and J dropped 4 bases, with 14 bases sitting between them. This CDR3 has 15 amino acids.

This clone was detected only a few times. The CDR3 sequence is CAWMAGARLEAFF. DNA for the CDR3: TGTGCCTGGATGGCGGGCGCGAGGTTAGAAGCTTTCTTT. The V call is TRBV30, the J call TRBJ1-1; D unclear. The CDR3 sequence is 13 residues long. V was pared by 4 bases and J by 8 bases, with 17 bases between. In germline, CDR1 is GTSNPN, CDR2 SVGIG (reference sequence). Supplemented by reference TRBV30 and TRBJ1-1, the full variable domain reads SQTIHQWPATLVQPVGSPLSLECTVEGTSNPNLYWYRQAAGRGLQLLFYSVGIGQISSEVPQNLSASRPQDRQFILSSKKLLLSDSGFYLCAWMAGARLEAFFGQGTRLTVV.

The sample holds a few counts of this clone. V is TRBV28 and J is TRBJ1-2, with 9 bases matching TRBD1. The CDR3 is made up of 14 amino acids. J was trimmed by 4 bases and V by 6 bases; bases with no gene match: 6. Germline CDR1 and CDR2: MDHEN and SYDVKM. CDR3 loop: CASRSPGQGYGYTF. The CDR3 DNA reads TGTGCCAGCAGATCCCCGGGACAGGGCTATGGCTACACCTTC.

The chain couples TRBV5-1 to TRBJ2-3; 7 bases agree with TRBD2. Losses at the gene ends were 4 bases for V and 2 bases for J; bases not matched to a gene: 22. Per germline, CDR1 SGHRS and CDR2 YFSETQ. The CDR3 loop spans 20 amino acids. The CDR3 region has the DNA TGCGCCAGCAGCATCCCTACTCAACATGACAAGGGACTACCCACAGATACGCAGTATTTT. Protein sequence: CASSIPTQHDKGLPTDTQYF.

As DNA, the CDR3 is TGTGCCAGCAGCCATATTAATGCCAGGGCTCTCCTCTATGGCTACACCTTC. Encoded protein: CASSHINARALLYGYTF. The gene calls are TRBV11-2 and TRBJ1-2; D may be TRBD1 (5 bases). The V gene's germline CDR1 is SGHAT and CDR2 FQNNGV. The CDR3 totals 17 residues. Trimming removed 5 bases at V and 4 bases at J, with 23 bases between.

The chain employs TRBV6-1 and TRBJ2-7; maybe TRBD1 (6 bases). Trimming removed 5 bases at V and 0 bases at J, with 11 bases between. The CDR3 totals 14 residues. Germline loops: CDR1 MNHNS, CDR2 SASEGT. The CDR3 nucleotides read TGTGCCAGCAGTCTTGACAGGTTCTCCTACGAGCAGTACTTC. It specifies CASSLDRFSYEQYF.

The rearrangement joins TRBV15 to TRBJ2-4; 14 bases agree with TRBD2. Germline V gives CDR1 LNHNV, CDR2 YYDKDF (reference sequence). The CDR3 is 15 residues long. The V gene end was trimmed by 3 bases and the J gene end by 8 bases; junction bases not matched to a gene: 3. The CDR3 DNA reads TGTGCCACCAGCAGGGGACTAGCGGGAGTGGACATTCAGTACTTC. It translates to CATSRGLAGVDIQYF. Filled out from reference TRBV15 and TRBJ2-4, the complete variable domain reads DAMVIQNPRYQVTQFGKPVTLSCSQTLNHNVMYWYQQKSSQAPKLLFHYYDKDFNNEADTPDNFQSRRPNTSFCFLDIRSPGLGDTAMYLCATSRGLAGVDIQYFGAGTRLSVL.

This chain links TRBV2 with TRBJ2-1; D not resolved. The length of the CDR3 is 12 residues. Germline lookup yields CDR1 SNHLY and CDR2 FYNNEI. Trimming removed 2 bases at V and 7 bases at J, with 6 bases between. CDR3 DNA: TGTGCCAGCAGTGAATCGGAAAATGAGCAGTTCTTC. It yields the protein CASSESENEQFF.

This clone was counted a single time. The CDR3 loop is CAWSGGRGAEKLFF. Written as DNA, the CDR3 is TGTGCCTGGAGCGGTGGCAGGGGGGCTGAAAAACTGTTTTTT. The chain has TRBV30 and TRBJ1-4; 7 bases match TRBD1. Germline CDR1 is GTSNPN and CDR2 is SVGIG (reference sequence). Germline trimming cut 3 bases from V and 7 bases from J; bases unmatched to any gene: 8. CDR3 size: 14 residues.

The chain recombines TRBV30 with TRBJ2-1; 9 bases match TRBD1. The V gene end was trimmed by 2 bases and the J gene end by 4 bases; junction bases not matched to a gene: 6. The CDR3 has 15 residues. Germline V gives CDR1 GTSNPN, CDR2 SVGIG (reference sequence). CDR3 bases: TGTGCCTGGAGTTATGGGACAGGGACTTACAATGAGCAGTTCTTC. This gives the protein CAWSYGTGTYNEQFF.

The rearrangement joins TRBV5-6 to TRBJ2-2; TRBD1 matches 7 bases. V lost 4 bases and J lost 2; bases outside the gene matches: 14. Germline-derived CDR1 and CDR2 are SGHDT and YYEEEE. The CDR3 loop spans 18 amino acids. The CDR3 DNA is TGTGCCAGCAGCGCAACACGGGACAGCTTAAGAAACACCGGGGAGCTGTTTTTT. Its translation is CASSATRDSLRNTGELFF.

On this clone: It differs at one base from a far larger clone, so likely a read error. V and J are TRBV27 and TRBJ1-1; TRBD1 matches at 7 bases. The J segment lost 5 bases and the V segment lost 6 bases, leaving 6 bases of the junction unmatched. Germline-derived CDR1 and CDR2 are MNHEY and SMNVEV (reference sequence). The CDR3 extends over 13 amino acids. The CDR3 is CASRRTGDTEAFF. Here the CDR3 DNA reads TGTGCCAGCAGACGAACAGGGGATACTGAAGCTTTCTTT.

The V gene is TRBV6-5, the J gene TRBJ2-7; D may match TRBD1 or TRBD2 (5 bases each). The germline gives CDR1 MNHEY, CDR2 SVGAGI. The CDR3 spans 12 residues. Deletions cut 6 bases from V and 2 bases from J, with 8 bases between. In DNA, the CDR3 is TGTGCCAGCAGGGGGACCACCTACGAGCAGTACTTC. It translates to CASRGTTYEQYF.

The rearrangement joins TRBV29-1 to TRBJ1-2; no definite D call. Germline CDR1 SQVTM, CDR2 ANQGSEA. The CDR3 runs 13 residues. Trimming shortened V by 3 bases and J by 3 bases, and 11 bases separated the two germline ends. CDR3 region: CSVELGRDYGYTF. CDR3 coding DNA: TGCAGCGTTGAGCTTGGGCGGGACTATGGCTACACCTTC.

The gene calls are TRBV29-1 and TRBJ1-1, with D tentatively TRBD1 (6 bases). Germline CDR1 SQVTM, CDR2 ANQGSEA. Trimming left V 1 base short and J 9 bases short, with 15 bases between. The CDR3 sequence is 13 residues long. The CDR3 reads CSVEAVPGAQAFF. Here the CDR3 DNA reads TGCAGCGTTGAAGCGGTCCCGGGGGCGCAAGCTTTCTTT.

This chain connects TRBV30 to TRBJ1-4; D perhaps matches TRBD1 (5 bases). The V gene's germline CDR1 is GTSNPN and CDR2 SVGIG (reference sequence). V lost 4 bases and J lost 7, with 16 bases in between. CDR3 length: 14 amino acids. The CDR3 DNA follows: TGTGCCTGGAAGGATGGAGCGGGGGGTGAAAAACTGTTTTTT. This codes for CAWKDGAGGEKLFF.

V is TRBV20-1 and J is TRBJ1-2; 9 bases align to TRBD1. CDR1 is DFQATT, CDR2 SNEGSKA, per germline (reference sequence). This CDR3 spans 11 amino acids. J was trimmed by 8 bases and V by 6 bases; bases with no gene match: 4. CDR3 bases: TGCAGTGCCGGGACAGGGAGAGGCTACACCTTC. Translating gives CSAGTGRGYTF.